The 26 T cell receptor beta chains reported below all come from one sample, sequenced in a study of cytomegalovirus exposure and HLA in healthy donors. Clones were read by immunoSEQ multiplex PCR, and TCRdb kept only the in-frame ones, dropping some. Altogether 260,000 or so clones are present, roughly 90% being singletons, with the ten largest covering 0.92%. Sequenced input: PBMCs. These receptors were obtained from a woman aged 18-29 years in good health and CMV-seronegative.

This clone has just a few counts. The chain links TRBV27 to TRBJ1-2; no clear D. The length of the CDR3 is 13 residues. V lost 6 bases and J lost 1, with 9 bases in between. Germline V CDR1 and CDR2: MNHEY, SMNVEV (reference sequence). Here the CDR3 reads CASSQARNYGYTF. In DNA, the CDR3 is TGTGCCAGCAGCCAGGCCCGTAACTATGGCTACACCTTC.

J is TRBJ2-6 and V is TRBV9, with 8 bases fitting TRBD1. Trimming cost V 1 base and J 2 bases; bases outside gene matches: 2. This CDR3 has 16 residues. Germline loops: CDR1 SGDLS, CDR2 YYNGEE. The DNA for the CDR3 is TGTGCCAGCAGCGTAACGGACAGGGCTGGGGCCAACGTCCTGACTTTC. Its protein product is CASSVTDRAGANVLTF.

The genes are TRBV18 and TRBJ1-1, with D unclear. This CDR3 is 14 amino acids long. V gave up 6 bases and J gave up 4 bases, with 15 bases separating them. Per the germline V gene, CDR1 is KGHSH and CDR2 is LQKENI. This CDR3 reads CASSLREGGTEAFF. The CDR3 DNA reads TGTGCCAGCTCTCTAAGGGAGGGCGGCACTGAAGCTTTCTTT.

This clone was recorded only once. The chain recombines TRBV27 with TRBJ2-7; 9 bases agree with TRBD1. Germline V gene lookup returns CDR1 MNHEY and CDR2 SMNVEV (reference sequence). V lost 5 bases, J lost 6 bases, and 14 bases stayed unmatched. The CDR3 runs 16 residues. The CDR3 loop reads CASSTIPPGTGFEQYF. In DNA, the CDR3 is TGTGCCAGCAGTACAATACCTCCCGGGACAGGGTTCGAGCAGTACTTC.

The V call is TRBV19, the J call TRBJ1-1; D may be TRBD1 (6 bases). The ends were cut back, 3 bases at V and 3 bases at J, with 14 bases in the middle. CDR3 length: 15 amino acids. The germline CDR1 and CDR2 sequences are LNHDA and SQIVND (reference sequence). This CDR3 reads CASSMDGGADTEAFF. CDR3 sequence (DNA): TGTGCCAGTAGTATGGACGGGGGGGCGGACACTGAAGCTTTCTTT.

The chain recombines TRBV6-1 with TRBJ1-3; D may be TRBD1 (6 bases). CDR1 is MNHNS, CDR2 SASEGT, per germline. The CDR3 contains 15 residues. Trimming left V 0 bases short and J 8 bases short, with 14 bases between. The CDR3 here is CASSEAHTGRYTIYF. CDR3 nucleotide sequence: TGTGCCAGCAGTGAAGCCCATACAGGGAGATACACCATATATTTT.

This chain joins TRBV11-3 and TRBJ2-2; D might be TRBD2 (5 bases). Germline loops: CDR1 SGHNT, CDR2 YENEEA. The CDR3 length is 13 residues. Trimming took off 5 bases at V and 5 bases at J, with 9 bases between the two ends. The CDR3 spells CASSPRRTGELFF. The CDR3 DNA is TGTGCCAGCAGCCCTAGGAGGACCGGGGAGCTGTTTTTT.

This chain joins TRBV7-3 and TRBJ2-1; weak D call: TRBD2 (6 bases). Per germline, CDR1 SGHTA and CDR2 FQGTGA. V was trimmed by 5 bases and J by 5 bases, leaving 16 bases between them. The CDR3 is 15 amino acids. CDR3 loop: CASSLRGLADNEQFF. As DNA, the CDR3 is TGTGCCAGCAGCCTAAGGGGACTGGCCGACAATGAGCAGTTCTTC.

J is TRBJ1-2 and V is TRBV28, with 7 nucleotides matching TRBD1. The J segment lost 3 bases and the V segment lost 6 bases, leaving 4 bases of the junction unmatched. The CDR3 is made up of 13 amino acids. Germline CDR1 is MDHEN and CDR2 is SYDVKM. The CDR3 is CASRPGTDYGYTF. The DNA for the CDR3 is TGTGCCAGCAGGCCTGGGACAGACTATGGCTACACCTTC.

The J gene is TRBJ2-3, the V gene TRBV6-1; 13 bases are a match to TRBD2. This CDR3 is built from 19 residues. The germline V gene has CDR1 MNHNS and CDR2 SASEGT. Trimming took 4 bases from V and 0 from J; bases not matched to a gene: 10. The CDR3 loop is CASSGGLAGVVGSTDTQYF. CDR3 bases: TGTGCCAGCAGTGGAGGACTAGCGGGAGTTGTTGGTAGCACAGATACGCAGTATTTT.

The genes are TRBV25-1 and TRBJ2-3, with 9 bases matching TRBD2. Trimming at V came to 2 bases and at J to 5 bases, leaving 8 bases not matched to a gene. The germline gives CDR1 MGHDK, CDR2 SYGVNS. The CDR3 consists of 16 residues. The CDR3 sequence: CASSEDISGSGDTQYF. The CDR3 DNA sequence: TGTGCCAGCAGTGAAGATATTAGCGGGAGTGGAGATACGCAGTATTTT.

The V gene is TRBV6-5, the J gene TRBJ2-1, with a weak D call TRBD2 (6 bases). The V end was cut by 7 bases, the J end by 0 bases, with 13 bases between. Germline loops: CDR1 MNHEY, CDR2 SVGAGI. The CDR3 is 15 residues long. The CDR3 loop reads CASTDVAASYNEQFF. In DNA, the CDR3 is TGTGCCAGCACCGATGTAGCGGCCTCCTACAATGAGCAGTTCTTC.

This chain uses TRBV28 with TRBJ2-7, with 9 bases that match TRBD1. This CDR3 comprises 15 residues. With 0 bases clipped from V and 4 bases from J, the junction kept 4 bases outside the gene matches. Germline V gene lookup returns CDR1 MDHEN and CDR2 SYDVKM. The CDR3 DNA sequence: TGTGCCAGCAGTTTATGGGGGGACAGGGATTACGAGCAGTACTTC. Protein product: CASSLWGDRDYEQYF. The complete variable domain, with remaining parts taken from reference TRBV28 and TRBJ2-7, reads DVKVTQSSRYLVKRTGEKVFLECVQDMDHENMFWYRQDPGLGLRLIYFSYDVKMKEKGDIPEGYSVSREKKERFSLILESASTNQTSMYLCASSLWGDRDYEQYFGPGTRLTVT.

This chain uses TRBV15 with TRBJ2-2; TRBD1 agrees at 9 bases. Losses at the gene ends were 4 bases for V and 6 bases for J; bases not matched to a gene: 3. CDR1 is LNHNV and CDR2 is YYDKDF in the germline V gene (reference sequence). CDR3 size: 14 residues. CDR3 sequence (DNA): TGTGCCACCAGCACTGACAGGGGGGCCGGGGAGCTGTTTTTT. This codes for CATSTDRGAGELFF.

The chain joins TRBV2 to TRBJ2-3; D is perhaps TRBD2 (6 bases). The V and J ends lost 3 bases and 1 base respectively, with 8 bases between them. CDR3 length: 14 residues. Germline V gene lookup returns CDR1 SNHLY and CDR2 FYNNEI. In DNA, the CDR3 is TGTGCCAGCAGTGAGGCTAGCGGCACAGATACGCAGTATTTT. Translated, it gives CASSEASGTDTQYF.

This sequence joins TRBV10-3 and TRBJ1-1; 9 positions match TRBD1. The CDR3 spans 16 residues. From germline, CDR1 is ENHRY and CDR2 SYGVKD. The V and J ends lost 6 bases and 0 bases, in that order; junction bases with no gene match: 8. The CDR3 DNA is TGTGCCATCAGCCAGATAGGGACAGGGTTGAACACTGAAGCTTTCTTT. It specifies CAISQIGTGLNTEAFF.

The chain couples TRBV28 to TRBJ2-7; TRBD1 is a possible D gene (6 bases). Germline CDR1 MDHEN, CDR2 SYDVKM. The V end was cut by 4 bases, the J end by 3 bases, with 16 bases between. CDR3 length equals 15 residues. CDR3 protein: CASSSPSGHSYEQYF. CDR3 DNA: TGTGCCAGCAGTTCCCCATCGGGACACAGCTACGAGCAGTACTTC.

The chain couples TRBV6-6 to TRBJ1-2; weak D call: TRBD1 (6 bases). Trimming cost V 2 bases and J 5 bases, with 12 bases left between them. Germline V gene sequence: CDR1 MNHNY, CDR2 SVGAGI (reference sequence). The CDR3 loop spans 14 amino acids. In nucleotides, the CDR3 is TGTGCCAGCAGTTACGTGACAGGCGGATATGGCTACACCTTC. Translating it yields CASSYVTGGYGYTF.

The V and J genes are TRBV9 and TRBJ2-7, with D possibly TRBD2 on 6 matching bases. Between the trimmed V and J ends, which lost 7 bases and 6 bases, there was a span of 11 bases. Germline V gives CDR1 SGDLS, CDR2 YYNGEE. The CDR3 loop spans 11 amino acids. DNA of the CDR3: TGTGCCAGCGCCCGGGGGACCGAGCAGTACTTC. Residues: CASARGTEQYF. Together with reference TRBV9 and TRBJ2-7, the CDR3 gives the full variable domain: DSGVTQTPKHLITATGQRVTLRCSPRSGDLSVYWYQQSLDQGLQFLIQYYNGEERAKGNILERFSAQQFPDLHSELNLSSLELGDSALYFCASARGTEQYFGPGTRLTVT.

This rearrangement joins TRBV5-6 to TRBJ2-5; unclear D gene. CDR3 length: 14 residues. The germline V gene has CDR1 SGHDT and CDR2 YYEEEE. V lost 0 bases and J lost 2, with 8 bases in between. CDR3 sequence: CASSLGSTQETQYF. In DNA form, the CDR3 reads TGTGCCAGCAGCTTGGGGAGCACTCAAGAGACCCAGTACTTC.

The CDR3 DNA reads as TGCACCAGCAGCCCCAGAATATCTGGGGCCAACGTCCTGACTTTC. This translates into CTSSPRISGANVLTF. The chain joins TRBV1 to TRBJ2-6; TRBD1 was called by the table and not checked on the DNA. TRBV1 corresponds to a pseudogene. The CDR3 sequence is 15 residues long.

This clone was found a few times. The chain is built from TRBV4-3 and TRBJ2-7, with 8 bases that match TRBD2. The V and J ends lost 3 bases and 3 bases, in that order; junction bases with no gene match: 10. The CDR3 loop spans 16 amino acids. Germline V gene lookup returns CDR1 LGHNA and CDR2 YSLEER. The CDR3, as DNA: TGCGCCAGCAGCCAGCGACGCGGGCTAGCGGGCTACGAGCAGTACTTC. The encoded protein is CASSQRRGLAGYEQYF.

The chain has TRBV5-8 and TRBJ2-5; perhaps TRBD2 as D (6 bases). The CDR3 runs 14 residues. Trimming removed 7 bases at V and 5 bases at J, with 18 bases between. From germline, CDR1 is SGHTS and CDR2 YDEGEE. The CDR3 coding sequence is TGTGCCAGCGGCCCCGGAGGGACGCAGGAGACCCAGTACTTC. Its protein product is CASGPGGTQETQYF.

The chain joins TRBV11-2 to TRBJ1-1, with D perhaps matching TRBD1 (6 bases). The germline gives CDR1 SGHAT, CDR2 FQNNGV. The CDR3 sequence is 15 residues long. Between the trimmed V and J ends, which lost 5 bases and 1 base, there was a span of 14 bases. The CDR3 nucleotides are TGTGCCAGCAGCAAAATCCAGGGGTCGAACACTGAAGCTTTCTTT. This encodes CASSKIQGSNTEAFF.

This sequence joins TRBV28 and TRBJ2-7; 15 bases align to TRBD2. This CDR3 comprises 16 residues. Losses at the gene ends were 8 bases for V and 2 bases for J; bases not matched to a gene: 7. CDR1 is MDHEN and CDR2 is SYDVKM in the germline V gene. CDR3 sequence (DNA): TGTGCCAGCTCTCGGACTAGCGGGAGGGATGCCTACGAGCAGTACTTC. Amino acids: CASSRTSGRDAYEQYF. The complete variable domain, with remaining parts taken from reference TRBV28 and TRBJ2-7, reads DVKVTQSSRYLVKRTGEKVFLECVQDMDHENMFWYRQDPGLGLRLIYFSYDVKMKEKGDIPEGYSVSREKKERFSLILESASTNQTSMYLCASSRTSGRDAYEQYFGPGTRLTVT.

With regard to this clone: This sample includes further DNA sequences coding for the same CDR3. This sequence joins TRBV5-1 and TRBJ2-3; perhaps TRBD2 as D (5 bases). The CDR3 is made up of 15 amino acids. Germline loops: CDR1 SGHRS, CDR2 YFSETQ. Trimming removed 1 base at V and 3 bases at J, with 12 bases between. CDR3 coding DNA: TGCGCCAGCAGCTTGAGGGAGCTCGGTACAGATACGCAGTATTTT. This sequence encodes CASSLRELGTDTQYF. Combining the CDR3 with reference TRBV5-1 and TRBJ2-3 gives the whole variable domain KAGVTQTPRYLIKTRGQQVTLSCSPISGHRSVSWYQQTPGQGLQFLFEYFSETQRNKGNFPGRFSGRQFSNSRSEMNVSTLELGDSALYLCASSLRELGTDTQYFGPGTRLTVL.